These T cell receptor beta chains were read from a single sample in a study of T cells in Graves' hyperthyroidism and ophthalmopathy. MiXCR, applied by TCRdb to the multiplex PCR reads, yields one record per CDR3 protein. The table shows roughly 750,000 distinct CDR3 sequences, with over 15% occurring only once. The sequenced sample was blood. These receptors were collected from a man aged 18 to 30 with Graves' hyperthyroidism. Each CDR3 is given with its conserved first and last residue. Each record gives: V gene, J gene, CDR3 length, CDR3 protein.

v_gene: TRBV20-1; j_gene: TRBJ2-5; len: 16; CDR3aa: CSARGLAETHLETQYF
v_gene: TRBV6-2/TRBV6-3; j_gene: TRBJ2-2; len: 14; CDR3aa: CASSPLGATGELFF
v_gene: TRBV20-1; j_gene: TRBJ2-3; len: 15; CDR3aa: CSAPQWTSGGDTQYF
v_gene: TRBV5-1; j_gene: TRBJ2-3; len: 14; CDR3aa: CASSRGDLLDTQYF
v_gene: TRBV11-2; j_gene: TRBJ2-7; len: 13; CDR3aa: CASSRTDSYEQYF
v_gene: TRBV5-1; j_gene: TRBJ2-7; len: 17; CDR3aa: CASSKVGGLKLSYEQYF
v_gene: TRBV11-2; j_gene: TRBJ1-2; len: 13; CDR3aa: CASSLSQGYGYTF
v_gene: TRBV5-1; j_gene: TRBJ1-2; len: 15; CDR3aa: CASNPRGGSNYGYTF
v_gene: TRBV6-1; j_gene: TRBJ1-2; len: 16; CDR3aa: CASSPSSPGYDNGYTF
v_gene: TRBV7-9; j_gene: TRBJ2-7; len: 16; CDR3aa: CASSAGTDRAIYEQYF
v_gene: TRBV7-2; j_gene: TRBJ2-1; len: 15; CDR3aa: CASASGGTSGRAPLF
v_gene: TRBV2; j_gene: TRBJ2-1; len: 17; CDR3aa: CASSPPRGRARENEQFF